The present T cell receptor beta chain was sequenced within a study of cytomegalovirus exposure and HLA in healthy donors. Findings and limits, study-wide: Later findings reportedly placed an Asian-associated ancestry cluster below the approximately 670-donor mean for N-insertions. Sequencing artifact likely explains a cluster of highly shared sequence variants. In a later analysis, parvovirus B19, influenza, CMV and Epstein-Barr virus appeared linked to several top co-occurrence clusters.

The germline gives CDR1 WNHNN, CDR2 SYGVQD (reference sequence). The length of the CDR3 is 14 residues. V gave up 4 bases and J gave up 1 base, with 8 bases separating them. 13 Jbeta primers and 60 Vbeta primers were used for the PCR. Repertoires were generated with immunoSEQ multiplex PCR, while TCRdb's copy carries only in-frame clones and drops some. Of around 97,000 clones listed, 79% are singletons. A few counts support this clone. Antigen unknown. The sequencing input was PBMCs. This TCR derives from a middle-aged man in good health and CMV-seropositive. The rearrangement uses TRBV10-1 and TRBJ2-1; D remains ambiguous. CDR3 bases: TGCGCCAGCAGTGGTTTACAGTCCTACAATGAGCAGTTCTTC. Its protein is CASSGLQSYNEQFF.